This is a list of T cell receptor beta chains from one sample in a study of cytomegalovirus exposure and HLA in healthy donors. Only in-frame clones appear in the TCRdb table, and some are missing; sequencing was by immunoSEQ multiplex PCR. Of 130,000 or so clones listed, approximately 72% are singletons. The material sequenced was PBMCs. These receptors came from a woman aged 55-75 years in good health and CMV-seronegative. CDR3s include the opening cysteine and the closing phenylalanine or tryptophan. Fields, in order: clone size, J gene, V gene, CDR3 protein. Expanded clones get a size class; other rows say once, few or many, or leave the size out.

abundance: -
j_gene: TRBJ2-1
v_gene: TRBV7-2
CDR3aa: CASSLSGGGYNEQFF

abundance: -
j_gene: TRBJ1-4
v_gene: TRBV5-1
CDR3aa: CASSLGDRGDEKLFF

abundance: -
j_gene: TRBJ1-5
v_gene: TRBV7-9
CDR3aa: CASSFGTSNQPQHF

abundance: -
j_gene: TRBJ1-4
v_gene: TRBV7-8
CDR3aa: CASSPLRITNEKLFF

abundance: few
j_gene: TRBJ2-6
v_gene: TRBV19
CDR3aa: CASDAGGIGANVLTF

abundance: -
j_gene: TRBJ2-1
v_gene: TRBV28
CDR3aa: CASRTSVGEQFF

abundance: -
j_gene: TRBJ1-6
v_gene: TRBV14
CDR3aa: CASSHREGASYNSPLHF

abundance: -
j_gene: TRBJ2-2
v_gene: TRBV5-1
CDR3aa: CASSSSGPRAGELFF

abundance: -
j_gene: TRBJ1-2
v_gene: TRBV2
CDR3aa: CASSESRGGWYGYTF

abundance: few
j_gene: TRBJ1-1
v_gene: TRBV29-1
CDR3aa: CSAGQGAKGSEAFF

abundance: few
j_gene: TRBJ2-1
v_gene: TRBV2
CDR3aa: CASSQNSPHEQFF

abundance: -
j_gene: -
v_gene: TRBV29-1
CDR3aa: CSVEVGTSRYEQYF

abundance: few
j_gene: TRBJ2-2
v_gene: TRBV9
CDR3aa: CASSVQATGELFF

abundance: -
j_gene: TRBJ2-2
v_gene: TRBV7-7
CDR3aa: CASSSQGLPNTGELFF

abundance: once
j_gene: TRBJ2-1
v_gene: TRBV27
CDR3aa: CASSFRTSGNEQFF

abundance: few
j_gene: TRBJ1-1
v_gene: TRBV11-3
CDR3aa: CASSLNKNTEAFF

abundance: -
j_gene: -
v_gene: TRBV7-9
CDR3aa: CASSSGTGDSYEQYF

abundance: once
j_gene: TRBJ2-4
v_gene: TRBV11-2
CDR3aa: CASSLLAGGAKNIQYF

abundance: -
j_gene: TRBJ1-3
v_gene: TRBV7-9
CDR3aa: CASSFSGTRSGNTIYF

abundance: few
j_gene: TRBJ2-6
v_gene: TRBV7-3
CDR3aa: CASSYLGRGGANVLTF

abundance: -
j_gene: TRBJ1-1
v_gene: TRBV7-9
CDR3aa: CASSPREEAFF

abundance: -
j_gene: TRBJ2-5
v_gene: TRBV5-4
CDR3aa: CASSIRTGQETQYF

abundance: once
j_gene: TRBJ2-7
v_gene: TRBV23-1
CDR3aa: CASSRYEKGYEQYF

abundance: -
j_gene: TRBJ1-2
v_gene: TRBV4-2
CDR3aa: CASSQQGAGFDYGYTF

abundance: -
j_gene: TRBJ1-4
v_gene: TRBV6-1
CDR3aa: CASSEPPGQGIGFF

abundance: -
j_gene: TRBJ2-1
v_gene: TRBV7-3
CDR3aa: CASSQASGSEQFF

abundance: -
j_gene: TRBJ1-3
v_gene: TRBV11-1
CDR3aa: CASRHRDSSGNTIYF

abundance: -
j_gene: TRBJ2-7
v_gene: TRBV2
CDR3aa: CASSEIGQGYEQYF

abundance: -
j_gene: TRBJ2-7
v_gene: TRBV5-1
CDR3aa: CASSLIRDGEQYF

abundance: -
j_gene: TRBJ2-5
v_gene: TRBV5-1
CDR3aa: CASSSPQSFQETQYF

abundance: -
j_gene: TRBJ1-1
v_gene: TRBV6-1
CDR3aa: CASTRNVGTEAFF

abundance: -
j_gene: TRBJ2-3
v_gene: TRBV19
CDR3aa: CASSIWSGRDTQYF

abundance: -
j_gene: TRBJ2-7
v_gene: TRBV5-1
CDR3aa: CASSSGTGSAYEQYF

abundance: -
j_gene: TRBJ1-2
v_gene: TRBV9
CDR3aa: CASGDREDYGYTF

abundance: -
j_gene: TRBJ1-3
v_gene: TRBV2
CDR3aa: CASSGGQSRNTIYF

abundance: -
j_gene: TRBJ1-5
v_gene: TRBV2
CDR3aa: CASSEDTRQPQHF

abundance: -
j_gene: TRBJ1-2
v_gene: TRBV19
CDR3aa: CASSISGGYGYTF

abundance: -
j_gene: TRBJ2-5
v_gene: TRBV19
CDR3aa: CASSPRDFQETQYF

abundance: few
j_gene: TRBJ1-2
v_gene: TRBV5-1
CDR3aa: CASSLVNRGGGYTF

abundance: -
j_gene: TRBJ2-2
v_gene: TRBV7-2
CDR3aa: CASSQKTSLGTGELFF